These T cell receptor beta chains were read from a single sample in a study of cytomegalovirus exposure and HLA in healthy donors. Sequencing used immunoSEQ multiplex PCR; TCRdb keeps in-frame clones, though not all of them. The sample includes approximately 100,000 clones, about 75% of them seen just once. Sequencing was done on a sample of PBMCs. Receptors originate from a male donor in good health and CMV-seropositive. The CDR3 runs from the conserved cysteine through the conserved F or W. Each record gives: V gene, clone size, J gene, D gene, CDR3 DNA, CDR3 protein. D genes are given only for firm matches. Rows give clone size only sometimes, using once, few, many, or a class for an expanded clone.

>TRBV27|-|TRBJ1-3|-
TGTGCCAGCGCCCGCCAAGGGCAGGACATTGGAAACACCATATATTTT
CASARQGQDIGNTIYF
>TRBV7-9|-|TRBJ1-5|TRBD1
TGTGCCAGCAGCTCTGACACAGGGGGGGGACGGGAGCCCCAGCATTTT
CASSSDTGGGREPQHF
>TRBV9|-|TRBJ1-3|TRBD1
TGTGCCAGCAGCTCAGACAGGGGAGGAAACACCATATATTTT
CASSSDRGGNTIYF
>TRBV6-5|few|TRBJ2-7|-
TGTGCCAGCAGTTATGCACAGAACTACGAGCAGTACTTC
CASSYAQNYEQYF
>TRBV10-3|few|TRBJ2-1|-
TGTGCCATCAGTGCCGAGGACAATTACAATGAGCAGTTCTTC
CAISAEDNYNEQFF
>TRBV7-8|once|TRBJ1-6|-
TGTGCCAGCAGCTTAGGGGCTAATTCACCCCTCCACTTT
CASSLGANSPLHF
>TRBV5-5|once|TRBJ1-2|TRBD1
TGTGCCAGCAGCGCAGGGGGCGCTAACTATGGCTACACCTTC
CASSAGGANYGYTF
>TRBV4-3|-|TRBJ2-5|-
TGCGCCAGCAGCCAAGCGCACAGGGCGGGGACCCAGTACTTC
CASSQAHRAGTQYF
>TRBV10-3|-|TRBJ2-4|-
TGTGCCATCAGTGAGCTTAGTAGCCCTAACATTCAGTACTTC
CAISELSSPNIQYF
>TRBV6-6|-|TRBJ2-7|-
TGTGCCAGCAAAGGCAGGGTAAGCTCCTACGAGCAGTACTTC
CASKGRVSSYEQYF
>TRBV2|-|TRBJ2-1|TRBD2
TGTGCCAGCAGTGAGCGGGGGGGCCCAAACTACAATGAGCAGTTCTTC
CASSERGGPNYNEQFF
>TRBV19|-|TRBJ1-2|-
TGTGCCAGTAGTACCGAGACAGGCATCTATGGCTACCCCTTC
CASSTETGIYGYPF
>TRBV19|-|TRBJ1-5|TRBD1
TGTGCCAGTAAAGACCTTAGGGACAGGTTCTTGATGGGGGGCAATCAGCCCCAGCATTTT
CASKDLRDRFLMGGNQPQHF
>TRBV2|-|TRBJ1-4|TRBD1
TGTGCCAGCAGTGAACAGGGGGGCCAGGATGAAAAACTGTTTTTT
CASSEQGGQDEKLFF
>TRBV4-3|-|TRBJ2-2|-
TGCGCCAGCAGCCAAGAATCCGGCCAGGGAAACACCGGGGAGCTGTTTTTT
CASSQESGQGNTGELFF
>TRBV19|-|TRBJ2-7|TRBD1
TGTGCCAGTAGTGAGACAGGGGGGGATTACGAGCAGTACTTC
CASSETGGDYEQYF
>TRBV19|-|TRBJ2-2|TRBD2
TGTGCCAGTAGTTCCCCCGGGCGACTAGCGGCGGACACCGGGGAGCTGTTTTTT
CASSSPGRLAADTGELFF
>TRBV12-5|-|TRBJ2-2|-
TGTGCTAGTGGGAGAGGAGAAACCGGGGAGCTGTTTTTT
CASGRGETGELFF
>TRBV7-9|-|TRBJ2-7|TRBD2
TGTGCCAGCAGCCAGAATGCCGGGGGGAGCTCCTACGAGCAGTACTTC
CASSQNAGGSSYEQYF
>TRBV27|-|TRBJ2-7|TRBD2
TGTGCCAGCAGTCAGGCGGGGGGGCGGCCCTACGAGCAGTACTTC
CASSQAGGRPYEQYF
>TRBV7-9|few|TRBJ1-5|-
TGTGCCAGCAGCTCAGGGGCAGCCAATCAGCCCCAGCATTTT
CASSSGAANQPQHF
>TRBV11-2|-|TRBJ1-1|TRBD1
TGTGCCAGCAGCGCTGGGACAGGGAATATCGGTGAAGCTTTCTTT
CASSAGTGNIGEAFF
>TRBV2|-|TRBJ2-2|TRBD2
TGTGCCAGCAGCGACGAGGGACTAGCGGGCACCGGGGAGCTGTTTTTT
CASSDEGLAGTGELFF
>TRBV5-1|-|TRBJ2-1|-
TGCGCCAGCAGCTTGGTGTCGGGGTTCATCGATGAGCAGTTCTTC
CASSLVSGFIDEQFF
>TRBV5-4|-|TRBJ1-5|TRBD1
TGTGCCAGCAGCCTCGACAGGGGACCTAATCAGCCCCAGCATTTT
CASSLDRGPNQPQHF
>TRBV11-2|-|TRBJ2-7|-
TGTGCCAGCAGCTTACAGGGCGGCTACGAGCAGTACTTC
CASSLQGGYEQYF